This entry features one TCR beta chain sequence. Its target is not known. Use of 60 Vbeta and 13 Jbeta primers characterized the PCR. The method was immunoSEQ multiplex PCR; TCRdb's version includes in-frame clones alone and lacks a portion of them. The sample shows about 110,000 clones, approximately 73% of them seen only once. These data are taken from a study of cytomegalovirus exposure and HLA in healthy donors. Study context: Around 81% of 300 to 450 genotyped donors fell in the Caucasian-associated ancestry cluster.

Study observations and caveats: Of the V segments, some could not be distinguished, including TRBV6-2 and TRBV6-3, and were excluded.

CDR3 size: 20 residues. Germline loops: CDR1 LGHNA, CDR2 YSLEER. V lost 1 base to trimming and J lost 3 bases; unmatched junction nucleotides: 13. The V call is TRBV4-3, the J call TRBJ2-5; 14 bases align to TRBD2. Sequencing was performed on PBMCs. The sequence came from a man aged 35 to 55 in good health and CMV-seronegative. Here the CDR3 reads CASSQVPGTSGGSTKETQYF. The CDR3 DNA follows: TGCGCCAGCAGCCAAGTTCCCGGGACTAGCGGGGGTTCGACGAAAGAGACCCAGTACTTC.